This entry lists 7 T cell receptor beta chains sequenced from one sample in a study of OX40 agonist ivuxolimab in advanced cancers. The repertoire was sequenced with immunoSEQ multiplex PCR; TCRdb's copy has only in-frame clones and lacks some. The data hold about 82,000 clones, with just under 95% observed a single time. Specimen: CD4+ or CD8+ T cells sorted from blood, collected in a trial of the OX40 agonist ivuxolimab. The receptors originated from an adult with an advanced solid tumor such as melanoma, head and neck, liver or kidney cancer.

This clone was counted only a few times. The chain joins TRBV7-3 to TRBJ2-3; D might be TRBD2 (5 bases). CDR1 and CDR2 from the germline V gene are SGHTA and FQGTGA. V was cut by 3 bases and J by 3 bases, with 13 bases left in between. The CDR3 sequence is 15 residues long. CDR3 bases: TGTGCCAGCAGCTTCGGCGGCGGAGGAACAGATACGCAGTATTTT. This sequence encodes CASSFGGGGTDTQYF.

The chain employs TRBV9 and TRBJ2-7; weak D call: TRBD2 (5 bases). Germline assignment: CDR1 SGDLS and CDR2 YYNGEE. The CDR3 is 16 residues long. Trimming took 4 bases from V and 5 from J, leaving 22 bases between them. The CDR3 here is CASSIRGGRLGDEQYF. CDR3 in DNA: TGTGCCAGCAGCATAAGAGGCGGTAGGCTCGGGGACGAGCAGTACTTC.

The CDR3 protein is CASSILPTSGGNEQFF. DNA of the CDR3: TGTGCCAGTAGTATACTCCCGACTAGCGGGGGAAATGAGCAGTTCTTC. The chain couples TRBV19 to TRBJ2-1; 12 bases are a match to TRBD2. From germline, CDR1 is LNHDA and CDR2 SQIVND (reference sequence). J gave up 7 bases and V 2 bases, and 6 bases lay outside the gene matches. This CDR3 comprises 16 residues.

The J gene is TRBJ1-4, the V gene TRBV30; D perhaps matches TRBD1 (5 bases). Germline assignment: CDR1 GTSNPN and CDR2 SVGIG (reference sequence). V dropped 3 bases and J dropped 3 bases, with 14 bases sitting between them. The length of the CDR3 is 15 residues. In DNA form, the CDR3 reads TGTGCCTGGAGCCCCAGGGTCCTCGCTAATGAAAAACTGTTTTTT. Encoded protein: CAWSPRVLANEKLFF.

The V gene is TRBV6-1, the J gene TRBJ2-3; unclear D gene. The CDR3 runs to 12 residues. Germline CDR1 is MNHNS and CDR2 is SASEGT. Between the trimmed V and J ends, which lost 3 bases and 2 bases, there was a span of 3 bases. DNA of the CDR3: TGTGCCAGCAGTGACACCACAGATACGCAGTATTTT. It codes for CASSDTTDTQYF.

The chain joins TRBV12-5 to TRBJ1-1, with a tentative D call TRBD1 (5 bases). Germline CDR1 is LGHNT and CDR2 is FRNRAP. The CDR3 is 14 residues long. The V and J ends lost 5 bases and 4 bases respectively, with 14 bases between them. The CDR3 nucleotides read TGTGCTAGTGGTCCGGGTGCGGGGGGCACTGAAGCTTTCTTT. This sequence encodes CASGPGAGGTEAFF. Using reference TRBV12-5 and TRBJ1-1 for the parts outside the CDR3, the full variable domain is DARVTQTPRHKVTEMGQEVTMRCQPILGHNTVFWYRQTMMQGLELLAYFRNRAPLDDSGMPKDRFSAEMPDATLATLKIQPSEPRDSAVYFCASGPGAGGTEAFFGQGTRLTVV.

The rearrangement joins TRBV5-4 to TRBJ1-2; 7 bases match TRBD1. Per the germline V gene, CDR1 is SGHNT and CDR2 is YYREEE (reference sequence). The CDR3 runs 17 residues. With 0 bases clipped from V and 0 bases from J, the junction kept 8 bases outside the gene matches. This chain's CDR3 is CASSLDRRGPTNYGYTF. The CDR3 nucleotides are TGTGCCAGCAGCTTGGATCGTAGGGGGCCTACTAACTATGGCTACACCTTC. Complete variable domain (other parts from reference TRBV5-4 and TRBJ1-2): ETGVTQSPTHLIKTRGQQVTLRCSSQSGHNTVSWYQQALGQGPQFIFQYYREEENGRGNFPPRFSGLQFPNYSSELNVNALELDDSALYLCASSLDRRGPTNYGYTFGSGTRLTVV.